This T cell receptor beta chain stems from a study of shared clonotypes between healthy human individuals. The overall study: Used for every donor were three CD4 naive, three CD4 memory, two CD8 naive and one CD8 memory plate.

Investigators spread the genomic DNA of each subset evenly over several immunoSEQ plates. Replicate PCRs run on sorted subsets employed 200 ng DNA, 25,000 to 35,000 T cell genomes. Using immunoSEQ multiplex PCR, the repertoire was profiled, and TCRdb retains in-frame clones only, with some absent. This sample yields about 2.3 million clones, of which 85% to 95% are seen a single time; 0.39% belongs to the top ten. The CDR3 is made up of 16 amino acids. J lost 9 bases, V lost 3 bases, and 13 bases had no gene match. Per germline, CDR1 SGHRS and CDR2 YFSETQ. General observations from the study: On the whole, naive subsets had larger estimated richness than memory subsets had.

This clone was observed once. Its matching antigen is unknown. The sequencing input was naive CD4+ T cells from PBMCs. Subset noted: CD45RA+ positively selected. The clonotype originates from a man in his late teens or twenties in good health. Some clones in this sample may be carry-over from other donors' samples. The V and J genes are TRBV5-1 and TRBJ2-1; 9 nucleotides agree with TRBD2. DNA for the CDR3: TGCGCCAGCAGCTCCGAGGGCGGGAGGGCCGGTCTTGAGCAGTTCTTC. As protein: CASSSEGGRAGLEQFF.